Listed below are T cell receptor beta chains from one sample, sequenced in a study of T cell repertoires in cytomegalovirus infection. In TCRdb, the reads were re-called with MiXCR into one record per CDR3 protein. The sample yields fewer than 550,000 distinct CDR3 sequences, approximately 33% seen once. The sequencing sample was made of PBMCs. The receptors shown here come from a human donor in good health (CMV status not recorded). Some clones in this sample may be carry-over from other donors' samples. The CDR3 runs from the conserved cysteine through the conserved F or W. D genes are given only for firm matches. Clone size is not always given. Where it is, it says once, few, many or a class for expanded clones.

v_gene	abundance	j_gene	d_gene	CDR3nt	CDR3aa
TRBV2	few	TRBJ2-2	TRBD1	TGTGCCAGCACAGAACAGGGGGCTGTCACCGGGGAGCTGTTTTTT	CASTEQGAVTGELFF
TRBV7-4	.	TRBJ1-1	.	TGTGCCAGCAGCTCCTCTACTGAAGCTTTCTTT	CASSSSTEAFF
TRBV7-3	many	TRBJ2-7	.	TGTGCCAGCAGCTCGCAGCCGCAGGGGTCCCTCGGTTACGAGCAGTACTTC	CASSSQPQGSLGYEQYF
TRBV7-2	many	TRBJ1-1	.	TGTGCCAGCAGCTTAGACCCGCAAAACACTGAAGCTTTCTTT	CASSLDPQNTEAFF
TRBV27	.	TRBJ2-3	.	TGTTCCAGAAGCCTCAGGAACACAGGCACAGATACGCAGTATTTT	CSRSLRNTGTDTQYF
TRBV28	.	TRBJ2-3	.	TGTGCCAGCAGTTTAGATTGGCCCCAGTATTTT	CASSLDWPQYF
TRBV7-2	.	TRBJ2-7	TRBD1	TGTGCCAGCAGCTTGGCCGGGACAGGCTACGAGAAGTACTTC	CASSLAGTGYEKYF
TRBV4-2	many	TRBJ1-1	.	TGTGCCAGCAGCCAAGGGACGGATAGAACTGAAGCTTTCTTT	CASSQGTDRTEAFF
TRBV7-9	many	TRBJ2-5	TRBD2	TGTGCCAGCAGCCCGTACCCAGCGCGGGGGGGCCAAGAGACCCAGTACTTC	CASSPYPARGGQETQYF
TRBV11-2	few	TRBJ2-1	TRBD2	TGTGCCAGCAGCTCCCAAGCGGGGGGGCTTGGTCATGAGCAGTTCTTC	CASSSQAGGLGHEQFF
TRBV7-2	many	TRBJ2-7	TRBD1	TGTGCCAGCAGCTCCCGGGGGACAGGATCCTACGAGCAGTACTTC	CASSSRGTGSYEQYF
TRBV29-1	.	TRBJ2-5	.	TGCAGCGTTTTCTTGAGTGCGGAGACCCAGTACTTC	CSVFLSAETQYF
TRBV6-1	many	TRBJ1-1	.	TGTGCCAGCAGCGAAGGTAGAACGTACAGGGACTGGGACACTGAAGCTTTCTTT	CASSEGRTYRDWDTEAFF
TRBV20-1	.	TRBJ2-7	TRBD1	TGCAGTGCCGATGGACAGGGCGTCCGCGAGCAGTACTTC	CSADGQGVREQYF
TRBV7-2	.	TRBJ1-2	TRBD1	TGTGCCAGCAGCTTAGGGATGACAGGGGGGGGCTACACCTTC	CASSLGMTGGGYTF
TRBV7-4	.	TRBJ1-3	.	TGTGCCAGCAGCGCGGGTTTCTCTGGAAACACCATATATTTT	CASSAGFSGNTIYF
TRBV4-1	.	TRBJ1-1	TRBD1	TGCGCCAGCAGCTCCCTTCAGGGGGTCTACACTGAAGCTTTCTTT	CASSSLQGVYTEAFF
TRBV11-2	few	TRBJ2-5	.	TGTGCCAGCACCTCCTTAGGGGGGGTAGGGGAGACCCAGTACTTC	CASTSLGGVGETQYF
TRBV6-6	few	TRBJ1-5	.	TGTGCCAGCAGCCAACGGACGGTTGATCAGCCCCAGCATTTT	CASSQRTVDQPQHF
TRBV4-3	.	TRBJ2-3	.	TGCGCCAGCAGCCAAGTACAGGATGCAGATACGCAGTATTTT	CASSQVQDADTQYF
TRBV11-2	few	TRBJ2-7	TRBD2	TGTGCCAGCAGCCCCGCTAGCGGCCCCTACGAGCAGTACTTC	CASSPASGPYEQYF
TRBV7-9	few	TRBJ2-7	.	TGTGCCAGCAGCTTAGTCCATGTGAGTGAGCAGTACTTC	CASSLVHVSEQYF
TRBV12-3/TRBV12-4	.	TRBJ2-2	.	TGTGCCAGCAGCCCCCTGGCAGAGGGCACCGGGGAGCTGTTTTTT	CASSPLAEGTGELFF
TRBV7-2	.	TRBJ2-3	.	TGTGCCAGCAGCTTAGAAACCGCAGATACGCAGTATTTT	CASSLETADTQYF
TRBV11-2	.	TRBJ1-1	.	TGTGCCAGCAGTTACGGACAGCCAACTGTATACACTGAAGCTTTCTTT	CASSYGQPTVYTEAFF
TRBV19	few	TRBJ1-1	.	TGTGCCAGTAACCCCACAGGGAACACTGAAGCTTTCTTT	CASNPTGNTEAFF
TRBV11-1	many	TRBJ2-3	.	TGTGCCAGCAGCTCCCCGTCTTACGAGGCCGGAGATACGCAGTATTTT	CASSSPSYEAGDTQYF
TRBV4-2	many	TRBJ2-3	.	TGTGCCAGCAGCCAAGATAATGCGGGCGCCGTCGTGACGCAGTATTTT	CASSQDNAGAVVTQYF
TRBV10-3	.	TRBJ2-7	TRBD1	TGTGCCATCAGTGAAAAGGGGGCAAGCGAGCATTACTTC	CAISEKGASEHYF
TRBV4-1	.	TRBJ1-2	.	TGCGCCAGCAGCCAAGATACCCCCCCAACAGGGTATAATGGCTACACCTTC	CASSQDTPPTGYNGYTF
TRBV6-1	few	TRBJ1-3	TRBD1	TGTGCCAGCAGCCAGGGACAGCTGGGAAACACCATATATTTT	CASSQGQLGNTIYF